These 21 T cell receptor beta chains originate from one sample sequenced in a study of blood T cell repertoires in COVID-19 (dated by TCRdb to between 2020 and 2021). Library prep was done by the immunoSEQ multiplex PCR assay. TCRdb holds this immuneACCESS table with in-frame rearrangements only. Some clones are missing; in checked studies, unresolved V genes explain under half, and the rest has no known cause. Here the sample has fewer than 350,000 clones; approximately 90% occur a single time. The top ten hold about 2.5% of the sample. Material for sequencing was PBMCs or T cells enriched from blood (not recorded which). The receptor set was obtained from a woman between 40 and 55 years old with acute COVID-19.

The CDR3 spells CASSPGRGKFEAFF. For the CDR3, the DNA is TGTGCCAGCAGCCCGGGCAGGGGGAAGTTTGAAGCTTTCTTT. This rearrangement joins TRBV3-1 (or the pseudogene TRBV3-2) to TRBJ1-1; 7 nucleotides line up with TRBD1. CDR1 is LGHDT, CDR2 YNNKEL, per germline (reference sequence). V dropped 4 bases and J dropped 7; count of bases not matched to a gene: 9. There are 14 residues in the CDR3.

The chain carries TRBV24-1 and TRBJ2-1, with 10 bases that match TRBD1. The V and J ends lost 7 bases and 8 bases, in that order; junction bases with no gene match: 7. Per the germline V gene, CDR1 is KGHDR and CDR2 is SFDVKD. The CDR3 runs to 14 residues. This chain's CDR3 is CATRGQGGADEQFF. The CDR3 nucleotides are TGTGCCACCAGAGGACAGGGGGGTGCCGATGAGCAGTTCTTC.

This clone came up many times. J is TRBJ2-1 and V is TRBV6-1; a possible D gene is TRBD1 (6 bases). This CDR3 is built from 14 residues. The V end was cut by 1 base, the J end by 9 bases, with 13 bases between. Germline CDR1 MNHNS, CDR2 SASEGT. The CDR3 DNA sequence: TGTGCCAGCAGTGAAGTGAGGGGACACAGTGAGCAGTTCTTC. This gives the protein CASSEVRGHSEQFF.

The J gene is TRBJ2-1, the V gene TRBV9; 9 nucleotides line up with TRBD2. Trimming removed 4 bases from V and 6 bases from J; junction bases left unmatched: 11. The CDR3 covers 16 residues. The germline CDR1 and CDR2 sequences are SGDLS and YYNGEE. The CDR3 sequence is CASSSRTLAGSNEQFF. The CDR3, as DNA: TGTGCCAGCAGCTCCCGGACTCTAGCGGGGAGCAATGAGCAGTTCTTC.

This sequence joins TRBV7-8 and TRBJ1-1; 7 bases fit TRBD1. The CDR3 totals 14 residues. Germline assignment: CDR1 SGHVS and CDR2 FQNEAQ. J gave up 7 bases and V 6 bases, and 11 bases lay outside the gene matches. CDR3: CASSTRRDSVEAFF. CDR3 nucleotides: TGTGCCAGCAGTACTCGCCGGGACAGCGTTGAAGCTTTCTTT.

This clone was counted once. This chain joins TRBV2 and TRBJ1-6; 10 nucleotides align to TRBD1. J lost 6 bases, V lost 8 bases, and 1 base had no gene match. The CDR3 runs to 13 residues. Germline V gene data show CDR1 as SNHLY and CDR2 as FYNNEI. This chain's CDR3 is CASRDRGNSPLHF. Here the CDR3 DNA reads TGTGCCAGCCGGGACAGGGGTAATTCACCCCTCCACTTT.

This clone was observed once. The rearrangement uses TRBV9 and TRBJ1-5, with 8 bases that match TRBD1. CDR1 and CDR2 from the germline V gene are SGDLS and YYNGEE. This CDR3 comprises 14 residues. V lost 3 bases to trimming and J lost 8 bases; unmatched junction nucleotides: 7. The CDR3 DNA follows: TGTGCCAGCAGCGCGGGACAGGCCGTGGAGCCCCAGCATTTT. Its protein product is CASSAGQAVEPQHF.

The CDR3 DNA follows: TGTGCCAGCTCACCGGGACAGGGGGTTATCGGAGCTTTCTTT. Its translation: CASSPGQGVIGAFF. The chain is built from TRBV18 and TRBJ1-1; 11 bases are a match to TRBD1. The CDR3 is made up of 14 amino acids. V lost 3 bases to trimming and J lost 10 bases; unmatched junction nucleotides: 7. Germline CDR1 and CDR2: KGHSH and LQKENI.

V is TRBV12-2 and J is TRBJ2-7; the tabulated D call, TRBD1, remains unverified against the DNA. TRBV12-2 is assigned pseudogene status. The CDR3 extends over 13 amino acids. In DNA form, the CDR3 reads TGTGCAAGTCGCTTAGGGGCAGGGGACGAGCAGTACTTC. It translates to CASRLGAGDEQYF.

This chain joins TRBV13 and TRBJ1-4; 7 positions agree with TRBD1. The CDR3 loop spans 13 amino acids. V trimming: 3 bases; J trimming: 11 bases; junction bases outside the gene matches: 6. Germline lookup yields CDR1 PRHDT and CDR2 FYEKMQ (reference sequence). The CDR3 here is CASSFGQVGKLFF. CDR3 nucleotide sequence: TGTGCCAGCAGCTTCGGACAGGTGGGGAAACTGTTTTTT. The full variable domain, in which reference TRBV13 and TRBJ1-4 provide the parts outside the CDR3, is AAGVIQSPRHLIKEKRETATLKCYPIPRHDTVYWYQQGPGQDPQFLISFYEKMQSDKGSIPDRFSAQQFSDYHSELNMSSLELGDSALYFCASSFGQVGKLFFGSGTQLSVL.

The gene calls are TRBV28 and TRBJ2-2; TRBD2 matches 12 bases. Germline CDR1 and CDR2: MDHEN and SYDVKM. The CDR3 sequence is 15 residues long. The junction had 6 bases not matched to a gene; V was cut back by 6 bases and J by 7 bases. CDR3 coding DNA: TGTGCCAGCAGAGGACTAGCGGGGCTCGGCGGGGAGCTGTTTTTT. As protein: CASRGLAGLGGELFF.

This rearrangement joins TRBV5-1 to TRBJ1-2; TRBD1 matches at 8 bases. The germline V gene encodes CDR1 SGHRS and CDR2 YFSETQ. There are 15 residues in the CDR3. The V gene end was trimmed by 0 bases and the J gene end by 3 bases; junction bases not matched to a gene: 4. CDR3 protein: CASSLGQGAYYGYTF. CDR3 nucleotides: TGCGCCAGCAGCTTGGGTCAGGGGGCCTACTATGGCTACACCTTC.

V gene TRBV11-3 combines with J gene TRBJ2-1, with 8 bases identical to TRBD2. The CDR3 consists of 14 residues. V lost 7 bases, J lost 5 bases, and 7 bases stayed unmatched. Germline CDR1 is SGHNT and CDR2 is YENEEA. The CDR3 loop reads CASTGSGANNEQFF. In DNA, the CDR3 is TGTGCCAGCACGGGTAGCGGGGCTAACAATGAGCAGTTCTTC.

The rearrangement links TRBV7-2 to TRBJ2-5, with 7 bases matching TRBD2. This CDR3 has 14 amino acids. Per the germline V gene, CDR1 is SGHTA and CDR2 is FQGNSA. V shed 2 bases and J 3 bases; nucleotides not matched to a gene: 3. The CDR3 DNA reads TGTGCCAGCAGCTTAACGGGGGGTGAAGAGACCCAGTACTTC. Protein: CASSLTGGEETQYF.

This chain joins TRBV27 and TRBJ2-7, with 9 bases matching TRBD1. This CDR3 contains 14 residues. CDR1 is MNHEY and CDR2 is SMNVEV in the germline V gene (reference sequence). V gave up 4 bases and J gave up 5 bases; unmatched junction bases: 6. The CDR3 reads CASSYRDRVHEQYF. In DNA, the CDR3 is TGTGCCAGCAGTTACCGGGACAGGGTCCACGAGCAGTACTTC.

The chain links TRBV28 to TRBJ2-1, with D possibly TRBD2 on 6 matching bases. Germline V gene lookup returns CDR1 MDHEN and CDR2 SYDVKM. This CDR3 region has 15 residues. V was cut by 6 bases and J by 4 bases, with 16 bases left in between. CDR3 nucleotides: TGTGCCAGCAGGAAGGATATAGGAGGGTACAATGAGCAGTTCTTC. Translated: CASRKDIGGYNEQFF.

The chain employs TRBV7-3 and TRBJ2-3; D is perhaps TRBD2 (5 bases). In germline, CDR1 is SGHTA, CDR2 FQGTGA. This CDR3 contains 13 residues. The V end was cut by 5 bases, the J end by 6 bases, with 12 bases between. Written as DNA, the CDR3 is TGTGCCAGCAGCCTGGGGAGCTATGATACGCAGTATTTT. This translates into CASSLGSYDTQYF. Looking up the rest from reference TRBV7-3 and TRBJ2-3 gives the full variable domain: GAGVSQTPSNKVTEKGKYVELRCDPISGHTALYWYRQSLGQGPEFLIYFQGTGAADDSGLPNDRFFAVRPEGSVSTLKIQRTERGDSAVYLCASSLGSYDTQYFGPGTRLTVL.

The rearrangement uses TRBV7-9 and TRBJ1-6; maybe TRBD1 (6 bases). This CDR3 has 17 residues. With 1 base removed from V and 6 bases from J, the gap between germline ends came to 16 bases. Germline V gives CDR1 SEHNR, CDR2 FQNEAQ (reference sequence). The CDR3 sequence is CASSLVTKQGINSPLHF. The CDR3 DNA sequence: TGTGCCAGCAGCTTAGTTACGAAACAGGGAATTAATTCACCCCTCCACTTT.

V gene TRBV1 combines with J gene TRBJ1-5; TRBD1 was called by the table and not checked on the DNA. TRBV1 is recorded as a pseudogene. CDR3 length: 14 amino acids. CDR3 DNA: TGCACCAGCAGCCAAGGTGGCAGCAATCAGCCCCAGCATTTT. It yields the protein CTSSQGGSNQPQHF.

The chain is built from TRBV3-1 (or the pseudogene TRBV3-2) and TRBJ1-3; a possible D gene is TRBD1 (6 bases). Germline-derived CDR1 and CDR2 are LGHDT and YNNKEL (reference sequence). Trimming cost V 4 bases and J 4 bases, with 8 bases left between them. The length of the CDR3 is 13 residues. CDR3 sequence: CASSRGGGNTIYF. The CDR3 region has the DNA TGTGCCAGCAGCCGCGGGGGCGGAAACACCATATATTTT.

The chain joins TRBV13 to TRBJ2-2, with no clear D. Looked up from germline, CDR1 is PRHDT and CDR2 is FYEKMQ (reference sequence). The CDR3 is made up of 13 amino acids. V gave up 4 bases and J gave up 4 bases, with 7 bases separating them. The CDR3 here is CASSSSLTGELFF. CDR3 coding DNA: TGTGCCAGCAGCTCTTCCCTCACCGGGGAGCTGTTTTTT.